The 32 T cell receptor beta chains presented below share a single source sample, sequenced in a study of vaccination and CD4 T cells after COVID-19. The treatment: 10-day PBMC culture with coronavirus spike peptide pools or control peptides (ViraFEST assay). These receptors are not linked to any known antigen. Sequenced with the Oncomine TCR Beta short-read assay was DNA taken from cultured CD4+ T cells. TCRdb processed the PCR reads anew with MiXCR; each CDR3 protein has one entry. Seen here are 20,000 to 25,000 distinct CDR3 sequences, 35% to 55% observed once, and the top ten hold around 13%. Sequencing was done on a sample of CD4+ T cells from blood, cultured in vitro. The receptors here all came from a human donor who had recovered from COVID-19.

V gene TRBV7-9 combines with J gene TRBJ1-1; the match to TRBD1 covers 7 bases. V was pared by 5 bases and J by 6 bases, with 6 bases of the junction left unmatched. The CDR3 extends over 13 amino acids. Germline-derived CDR1 and CDR2 are SEHNR and FQNEAQ (reference sequence). In DNA, the CDR3 is TGTGCCAGCAGCGCAGGGGGTATGTCTGAAGCTTTCTTT. This gives the protein CASSAGGMSEAFF.

The chain joins TRBV28 to TRBJ1-2; D might be TRBD1 (5 bases). The CDR3 is 15 residues long. Germline loops: CDR1 MDHEN, CDR2 SYDVKM. The V end was cut by 5 bases, the J end by 2 bases, with 15 bases between. CDR3 sequence reads: CASSPHSGRNYGYTF. CDR3 DNA: TGTGCCAGCAGTCCCCATTCAGGGAGGAACTATGGCTACACCTTC.

The V and J genes are TRBV7-7 and TRBJ2-5; no definite D call. CDR1 SSHAT and CDR2 FNYEAQ come from the germline V gene (reference sequence). V was cut by 2 bases and J by 0 bases, with 4 bases left in between. This CDR3 comprises 13 residues. CDR3 region: CASSLRHQETQYF. The CDR3 region has the DNA TGTGCCAGCAGCTTACGGCACCAAGAGACCCAGTACTTC.

The genes are TRBV7-3 and TRBJ2-7, with 7 bases lining up with TRBD1. This CDR3 region has 13 residues. V lost 5 bases and J lost 7; bases outside the gene matches: 8. CDR1 and CDR2 (germline): SGHTA, FQGTGA. CDR3 sequence reads: CASSQAGGVEQYF. For the CDR3, the DNA is TGTGCCAGCAGCCAAGCAGGGGGAGTGGAGCAGTACTTC.

This clonotype showed up just a few times. J is TRBJ2-5 and V is TRBV7-8, with 9 bases matching TRBD2. Losses at the gene ends were 5 bases for V and 13 bases for J; bases not matched to a gene: 17. This CDR3 is built from 15 residues. Per germline, CDR1 SGHVS and CDR2 FQNEAQ. The DNA of the CDR3 is TGTGCCAGCAGCCCAGGTGGGCTAGCGGGACGTAGTTGGTACTTC. As protein: CASSPGGLAGRSWYF.

The rearrangement uses TRBV10-3 and TRBJ2-1; the match to TRBD2 covers 10 bases. V lost 2 bases to trimming and J lost 5 bases; unmatched junction nucleotides: 6. The CDR3 covers 16 residues. Per the germline V gene, CDR1 is ENHRY and CDR2 is SYGVKD. CDR3 sequence (DNA): TGTGCCATCAGTGAGAATAGCGGGAGGCCCCACAATGAGCAGTTCTTC. It encodes CAISENSGRPHNEQFF.

This clonotype has just one count. V and J are TRBV5-4 and TRBJ2-3; D might be TRBD1 (5 bases). Deletions cut 4 bases from V and 3 bases from J, with 21 bases between. The CDR3 runs to 17 residues. From germline, CDR1 is SGHNT and CDR2 YYREEE (reference sequence). The CDR3 reads CASSPVGRAGFTDTQYF. DNA for the CDR3: TGTGCCAGCAGCCCGGTCGGTAGGGCAGGGTTTACAGATACGCAGTATTTT.

This clonotype was recorded a few times. The rearrangement links TRBV11-3 to TRBJ2-1; unclear D gene. Germline CDR1 and CDR2: SGHNT and YENEEA. The V and J ends lost 0 bases and 0 bases respectively, with 12 bases between them. This CDR3 region has 17 residues. The DNA of the CDR3 is TGTGCCAGCAGCTTAGATCATTTTTGGAGCTCCTACAATGAGCAGTTCTTC. This codes for CASSLDHFWSSYNEQFF. The full variable domain, completed using reference TRBV11-3 and TRBJ2-1, is EAGVVQSPRYKIIEKKQPVAFWCNPISGHNTLYWYLQNLGQGPELLIRYENEEAVDDSQLPKDRFSAERLKGVDSTLKIQPAELGDSAVYLCASSLDHFWSSYNEQFFGPGTRLTVL.

This clonotype was picked up a small number of times. The chain has TRBV7-2 and TRBJ1-5; D not certain. Germline CDR1 is SGHTA and CDR2 is FQGNSA. The CDR3 is made up of 12 amino acids. V was cut by 7 bases and J by 5 bases, with 9 bases left in between. For the CDR3, the DNA is TGTGCCAGCACCAACCCTGATCAGCCCCAGCATTTT. As protein: CASTNPDQPQHF.

This chain links TRBV28 with TRBJ1-1; TRBD1 might be the D (6 bases). The germline gives CDR1 MDHEN, CDR2 SYDVKM. The V end was cut by 4 bases, the J end by 2 bases, with 11 bases between. The CDR3 covers 14 residues. The chain's CDR3 is CASSSGTFNTEAFF. DNA for the CDR3: TGTGCCAGCAGTTCCGGGACATTTAACACTGAAGCTTTCTTT. The full variable domain, its missing parts supplied by reference TRBV28 and TRBJ1-1, is DVKVTQSSRYLVKRTGEKVFLECVQDMDHENMFWYRQDPGLGLRLIYFSYDVKMKEKGDIPEGYSVSREKKERFSLILESASTNQTSMYLCASSSGTFNTEAFFGQGTRLTVV.

This clonotype was observed a handful of times. This chain uses TRBV7-2 with TRBJ2-5; 8 bases align to TRBD1. Germline-derived CDR1 and CDR2 are SGHTA and FQGNSA. The CDR3 extends over 16 amino acids. The ends lost 1 base at V and 6 bases at J; junction bases unmatched: 10. CDR3 DNA sequence: TGTGCCAGCAGCTTAGGTGGGACAGGCGGGTGGAAGACCCAGTACTTC. Protein sequence: CASSLGGTGGWKTQYF.

The rearrangement links TRBV20-1 to TRBJ2-7; 9 bases fit TRBD1. V trimming: 6 bases; J trimming: 4 bases; junction bases outside the gene matches: 10. CDR1 and CDR2 (germline): DFQATT, SNEGSKA (reference sequence). The CDR3 covers 14 residues. CDR3 residues: CSAPSGQGKYEQYF. The CDR3 DNA sequence: TGCAGTGCCCCGAGTGGACAGGGGAAATACGAGCAGTACTTC.

The J gene is TRBJ2-6, the V gene TRBV7-2, with a weak D call TRBD1 (6 bases). The CDR3 loop spans 17 amino acids. Per the germline V gene, CDR1 is SGHTA and CDR2 is FQGNSA. Deletions cut 5 bases from V and 0 bases from J, with 14 bases between. The CDR3 DNA follows: TGTGCCAGCAGCCATCGGACAGCCTACTCTGGGGCCAACGTCCTGACTTTC. Translated, it gives CASSHRTAYSGANVLTF.

In this sample, this clonotype turned up a few times. The rearrangement joins TRBV28 to TRBJ1-1; tentatively, D is TRBD1 (6 bases). Germline V gives CDR1 MDHEN, CDR2 SYDVKM. V lost 3 bases, J lost 7 bases, and 15 bases lay in between. CDR3 length equals 14 residues. CDR3 in DNA: TGTGCCAGCAGTTTCGGCGGGACACCCAATGAAGCTTTCTTT. This gives the protein CASSFGGTPNEAFF.

This clonotype was seen only a few times. CDR3 nucleotides: TGTGCCATCAGCGATTCTAGCGGGGGATCTCACCCCTCAGATACGCAGTATTTT. Translation: CAISDSSGGSHPSDTQYF. This rearrangement joins TRBV6-1 to TRBJ2-3; 10 positions match TRBD2. Germline CDR1 and CDR2: MNHNS and SASEGT. This CDR3 is 18 amino acids long. Trimming took 10 bases from V and 4 from J; bases not matched to a gene: 20.

The V gene is TRBV12-3 or TRBV12-4, the J gene TRBJ2-7, with a possible D match to TRBD1 (6 bases). CDR3 length equals 14 residues. Trimming pared 2 bases from V and 2 bases from J, leaving 10 bases between. The chain's CDR3 is CASSLSGQPYEQYF. In nucleotides, the CDR3 is TGTGCCAGCAGTTTATCAGGACAGCCCTACGAGCAGTACTTC.

The gene calls are TRBV20-1 and TRBJ2-1; D is possibly TRBD1 (6 bases). Germline values: CDR1 DFQATT, CDR2 SNEGSKA (reference sequence). The CDR3 loop spans 12 amino acids. The V end was cut by 1 base, the J end by 6 bases, with 7 bases between. CDR3 residues: CSARGGGNEQFF. DNA for the CDR3: TGCAGTGCTAGAGGAGGGGGCAATGAGCAGTTCTTC.

This clonotype was observed a handful of times. The CDR3 nucleotides are TGTGCCATCAGAATGGGACTCCCTGGGACCCAGTACTTC. Translating it yields CAIRMGLPGTQYF. V is TRBV10-3 and J is TRBJ2-5; TRBD2 might be the D (6 bases). This CDR3 contains 13 residues. Trimming left V 6 bases short and J 7 bases short, with 15 bases between. Per germline, CDR1 ENHRY and CDR2 SYGVKD.

This clonotype was seen once. This rearrangement joins TRBV6-1 to TRBJ2-4; TRBD1 agrees at 7 bases. Germline lookup yields CDR1 MNHNS and CDR2 SASEGT. The CDR3 spans 16 residues. J was trimmed by 0 bases and V by 10 bases; bases with no gene match: 12. The CDR3 here is CATYPTGRLAKNIQYF. DNA for the CDR3: TGTGCCACCTATCCGACAGGGCGATTAGCCAAAAACATTCAGTACTTC.

The chain recombines TRBV11-2 with TRBJ2-7; 11 bases fit TRBD2. CDR3 length: 19 amino acids. The ends lost 0 bases at V and 4 bases at J; junction bases unmatched: 14. Per germline, CDR1 SGHAT and CDR2 FQNNGV. CDR3 in amino acids: CASSLDPNRASGRLYEQYF. In DNA form, the CDR3 reads TGTGCCAGCAGCTTAGATCCCAACAGGGCTAGCGGGAGGCTGTACGAGCAGTACTTC.

This chain connects TRBV7-2 to TRBJ1-6, with 7 bases fitting TRBD1. The junction had 3 bases not matched to a gene; V was cut back by 1 base and J by 6 bases. This CDR3 spans 15 amino acids. CDR1 is SGHTA, CDR2 FQGNSA, per germline. The CDR3 DNA sequence: TGTGCCAGCAGCTTAGGGACAGGAATTAATTCACCCCTCCACTTT. Protein product: CASSLGTGINSPLHF.

This clonotype was recorded a few times. This sequence joins TRBV7-3 and TRBJ1-6, with TRBD1 matching 7 bases. The V and J ends lost 2 bases and 5 bases, in that order; junction bases with no gene match: 3. The CDR3 runs 15 residues. Germline loops: CDR1 SGHTA, CDR2 FQGTGA. The CDR3 sequence is CASSLLGQNNSPLHF. DNA of the CDR3: TGTGCCAGCAGCTTATTGGGACAGAATAATTCACCCCTCCACTTT. Complete variable domain (other parts from reference TRBV7-3 and TRBJ1-6): GAGVSQTPSNKVTEKGKYVELRCDPISGHTALYWYRQSLGQGPEFLIYFQGTGAADDSGLPNDRFFAVRPEGSVSTLKIQRTERGDSAVYLCASSLLGQNNSPLHFGNGTRLTVT.

The gene calls are TRBV28 and TRBJ1-6; D call uncertain. Trimming left V 3 bases short and J 9 bases short, with 3 bases between. CDR1 is MDHEN and CDR2 is SYDVKM in the germline V gene. The CDR3 covers 11 residues. CDR3 sequence reads: CASSLGSPLHF. The CDR3 region has the DNA TGTGCCAGCAGTTTGGGTTCACCCCTCCACTTT.

The V call is TRBV6-2 or TRBV6-3, the J call TRBJ2-7; D gene uncertain. Germline CDR1 MNHEY, CDR2 SVGEGT. Deletions cut 2 bases from V and 6 bases from J, with 14 bases between. The CDR3 is 14 residues long. CDR3 sequence: CASSYPAPSREQYF. CDR3 sequence (DNA): TGTGCCAGCAGTTACCCAGCACCCTCCCGCGAGCAGTACTTC.

Relative to its sample, this clonotype is large (0.1 to 1%). This chain joins TRBV2 and TRBJ2-7; D possibly matches TRBD1 or TRBD2 (5 bases each). Trimming shortened V by 5 bases and J by 9 bases, and 20 bases separated the two germline ends. Looked up from germline, CDR1 is SNHLY and CDR2 is FYNNEI. This CDR3 is 14 amino acids long. The CDR3 reads CASSNNRDPPSQYF. The CDR3 DNA reads as TGTGCCAGCAGTAATAACCGGGACCCTCCCTCGCAGTACTTC.

This chain uses TRBV12-3 or TRBV12-4 with TRBJ1-1; 7 bases map to TRBD1. The CDR3 is 14 amino acids. V was pared by 5 bases and J by 8 bases, with 11 bases of the junction left unmatched. This CDR3 reads CASSAAKTGIEAFF. DNA of the CDR3: TGTGCCAGCAGTGCCGCGAAGACAGGGATCGAAGCTTTCTTT.

The CDR3, as DNA: TGTGCCAGCAGTGAAGGGACAGGGTTCTCCGAGCAGTACTTC. Encoded protein: CASSEGTGFSEQYF. The chain has TRBV6-1 and TRBJ2-7, with TRBD1 matching over 8 bases. V shed 1 base and J 6 bases; nucleotides not matched to a gene: 5. The CDR3 is 14 amino acids. The germline V gene has CDR1 MNHNS and CDR2 SASEGT.

V gene TRBV7-2 combines with J gene TRBJ1-2; D uncertain. V lost 1 base, J lost 8 bases, and 20 bases lay in between. CDR3 length equals 16 residues. In germline, CDR1 is SGHTA, CDR2 FQGNSA. The CDR3 reads CASSLEIWGISGGYTF. The CDR3 DNA is TGTGCCAGCAGCTTAGAGATTTGGGGTATATCGGGGGGCTACACCTTC. Full variable domain (outside the CDR3, taken from reference TRBV7-2 and TRBJ1-2): GAGVSQSPSNKVTEKGKDVELRCDPISGHTALYWYRQSLGQGLEFLIYFQGNSAPDKSGLPSDRFSAERTGGSVSTLTIQRTQQEDSAVYLCASSLEIWGISGGYTFGSGTRLTVV.

The V gene is TRBV7-9, the J gene TRBJ1-2, with D uncertain. CDR3 size: 13 residues. The germline V gene has CDR1 SEHNR and CDR2 FQNEAQ (reference sequence). Trimming took off 6 bases at V and 4 bases at J, with 12 bases between the two ends. The CDR3, as DNA: TGTGCCAGCAGTCTAAGAACAGCCTATGGCTACACCTTC. Encoded protein: CASSLRTAYGYTF.

This clonotype was observed a few times. The chain's CDR3 is CASREGQYTEAFF. Here the CDR3 DNA reads TGTGCCAGCAGGGAGGGGCAGTACACTGAAGCTTTCTTT. The chain combines TRBV27 with TRBJ1-1, with D maybe TRBD1 (5 bases). CDR3 length: 13 residues. V was pared by 6 bases and J by 3 bases, with 11 bases between. Germline assignment: CDR1 MNHEY and CDR2 SMNVEV (reference sequence).

This chain joins TRBV7-8 and TRBJ2-2; 9 bases agree with TRBD2. J was trimmed by 0 bases and V by 1 base; bases with no gene match: 0. The CDR3 length is 16 residues. Germline assignment: CDR1 SGHVS and CDR2 FQNEAQ. Written as DNA, the CDR3 is TGTGCCAGCAGCTTAGGACTAGCGGCGAACACCGGGGAGCTGTTTTTT. Translation: CASSLGLAANTGELFF. Complete variable domain (other parts from reference TRBV7-8 and TRBJ2-2): GAGVSQSPRYKVAKRGQDVALRCDPISGHVSLFWYQQALGQGPEFLTYFQNEAQLDKSGLPSDRFFAERPEGSVSTLKIQRTQQEDSAVYLCASSLGLAANTGELFFGEGSRLTVL.

This clonotype was detected only a few times. The V call is TRBV20-1, the J call TRBJ1-5; no reliable D call. The CDR3 totals 14 residues. Germline V CDR1 and CDR2: DFQATT, SNEGSKA (reference sequence). V lost 6 bases and J lost 0, with 12 bases in between. CDR3 sequence (DNA): TGCAGTGCCCCGGCGGCAGCTAGCAATCAGCCCCAGCATTTT. This codes for CSAPAAASNQPQHF.